Here is one T cell receptor (beta chain) with its context. Enrolment of Seattle patients took place during active infection, and they were followed longitudinally. How the authors handled the data: The assay estimated nucleated cells by amplifying reference gene primers. Data came from immunoSEQ multiplex PCR; TCRdb stores just in-frame clones and leaves some out. Clonal size and the V and J genes are those of that table, whereas D and trimming came from the DNA. The sample yields a few hundred thousand clones, 80% to 90% seen once. This entry comes from a study of blood T cell repertoires in COVID-19. Study as a whole: There were acute and convalescent COVID-19 samples, and they came from the United States, Italy and Spain. T cells, B-cell-depleted T cells, or PBMCs supplied cDNA or gDNA.

CDR3 length equals 14 residues. CDR1 is SGHTA, CDR2 FQGNSA, per germline. Germline trimming cut 6 bases from V and 6 bases from J; bases unmatched to any gene: 6. This clonotype was sampled from a woman aged 80 or older with COVID-19, enrolled during active disease. Sequencing was carried out using peripheral blood. This sequence joins TRBV7-2 and TRBJ1-5, with 9 positions matching TRBD1. Here the CDR3 DNA reads TGTGCCAGCAGTTTGACGACAGGGGGTCAGCCCCAGCATTTT. Residues: CASSLTTGGQPQHF.